Listed below are T cell receptor beta chains from one sample, sequenced in a study of blood T cell repertoires in COVID-19. Profiling relied on immunoSEQ multiplex PCR, and the TCRdb table lists in-frame clones only, not all of them. The profile shows under 200,000 clones, more than 70% of them singletons. Sequencing input: peripheral blood. The receptors were sampled from a man aged 35 to 55 with active or convalescent COVID-19. Each CDR3 is given with its conserved first and last residue. D genes are given only for firm matches. Clone size is stated in some rows and not others, as once, few, many or a class when expanded.

j_call v_call d_call clone_size cdr3_aa cdr3_nt
TRBJ1-1 TRBV18 . . CASSPGVMNTEAFF TGTGCCAGCTCACCAGGAGTAATGAACACTGAAGCTTTCTTT
TRBJ1-6 TRBV7-9 . once CASSFGQLNSPLHF TGTGCCAGCAGCTTTGGGCAGCTTAATTCACCCCTCCACTTT
TRBJ2-2 TRBV5-4 . . CASSSRDFSGLGELFF TGTGCCAGCAGCTCACGGGACTTCTCAGGGTTGGGGGAGCTGTTTTTT
TRBJ1-2 TRBV2 . . CASSALSNYGYTF TGTGCCAGCAGTGCCCTCTCTAACTATGGCTACACCTTC
TRBJ2-5 TRBV21-1 . . CASSKGPGQRYF TGTGCCAGCAGCAAAGGTCCCGGACAGAGGTACTTC
TRBJ1-2 TRBV3-1/TRBV3-2 TRBD1 once CASSQPQGTGYTF TGTGCCAGCAGCCAACCACAGGGGACTGGCTACACCTTC
TRBJ2-3 TRBV6-6 TRBD2 . CASSYSGGGGQDTQYF TGTGCCAGCAGTTACTCCGGCGGGGGGGGGCAGGATACGCAGTATTTT
TRBJ1-1 TRBV3-1/TRBV3-2 . . CASSRGRGTEAFF TGTGCCAGCAGCCGTGGGAGGGGCACTGAAGCTTTCTTT
TRBJ1-4 TRBV19 . . CAGKRATNEKLFF TGTGCCGGAAAGAGGGCAACTAATGAAAAACTGTTTTTT
TRBJ1-1 TRBV6-5 . . CASSLNRVTEAFF TGTGCCAGCAGTTTAAACAGGGTTACTGAAGCTTTCTTT
TRBJ1-1 TRBV5-1 TRBD1 . CASSQTGAAEAFF TGCGCCAGCAGCCAGACAGGGGCCGCTGAAGCTTTCTTT
TRBJ1-1 TRBV19 . . CASSIGGHTEAFF TGTGCCAGTAGTATAGGTGGCCACACTGAAGCTTTCTTT
TRBJ1-6 TRBV10-1 . . CASSELQGGNSPLHF TGCGCCAGCAGTGAGTTACAGGGCGGTAATTCACCCCTCCACTTT
TRBJ1-2 TRBV5-4 . . CASSPGLDRTSISGYTF TGTGCCAGCAGCCCGGGGTTGGATAGGACGAGTATCAGTGGCTACACCTTC
TRBJ1-2 TRBV7-2 TRBD1 . CASSLGGQGNIFDTF TGTGCCAGCAGCTTAGGGGGACAGGGGAATATATTCGACACCTTC
TRBJ1-2 TRBV9 . . CASSVGRAAGYTF TGTGCCAGCAGCGTAGGCAGGGCCGCTGGCTACACCTTC
TRBJ1-4 TRBV6-5 . . CARKPGHSIEKLFF TGTGCCAGAAAGCCGGGACATTCGATAGAAAAACTGTTTTTT
TRBJ1-6 TRBV19 TRBD1 . CASRLGQGDSPLHF TGTGCCAGTAGGCTGGGACAGGGTGATTCACCCCTCCACTTT
TRBJ2-2 TRBV27 TRBD2 . CASSLSGGAPGELFF TGTGCCAGCAGTCTTAGCGGGGGGGCCCCCGGGGAGCTGTTTTTT
TRBJ2-4 TRBV4-1 . . CASSQGRFSGFAKNIQYF TGCGCCAGCAGCCAAGGGAGGTTCTCGGGGTTTGCCAAAAACATTCAGTACTTC
TRBJ1-6 TRBV21-1 . . CASSKLVGTGEFTLHF TGTGCCAGCAGCAAACTCGTTGGGACAGGGGAGTTCACCCTCCACTTT
TRBJ1-2 TRBV9 . . CASSGREDEYGYTF TGTGCCAGCAGCGGCAGGGAGGATGAATATGGCTACACCTTC
TRBJ2-1 TRBV19 TRBD2 . CASKVGGGNEQFF TGTGCCAGTAAGGTCGGCGGGGGAAATGAGCAGTTCTTC
TRBJ1-5 TRBV12-3/TRBV12-4 . . CASSWEDNQPQHF TGTGCCAGCAGTTGGGAGGACAATCAGCCCCAGCATTTT
TRBJ1-5 TRBV19 . . CASSKYSNQPQHF TGTGCCAGTAGTAAATATAGCAATCAGCCCCAGCATTTT
TRBJ1-1 TRBV7-2 . . CASSHQLAEAFF TGTGCCAGCAGCCATCAACTGGCTGAAGCTTTCTTT
TRBJ2-3 TRBV4-1 . . CASSQPLLGDSDTQYF TGCGCCAGCAGCCAACCCCTGCTCGGAGATTCAGATACGCAGTATTTT
TRBJ1-2 TRBV7-9 . . CASSSQQGDTIYGYTF TGTGCCAGCAGCTCGCAGCAGGGCGATACGATCTATGGCTACACCTTC
TRBJ2-7 TRBV9 TRBD1 . CASSVGVGTGLRKQYF TGTGCCAGCAGCGTAGGAGTCGGGACAGGGCTACGAAAGCAGTACTTC
TRBJ1-4 TRBV7-9 TRBD1 . CASSTLTGGFEKLFF TGTGCCAGCAGCACCCTGACAGGGGGCTTTGAAAAACTGTTTTTT